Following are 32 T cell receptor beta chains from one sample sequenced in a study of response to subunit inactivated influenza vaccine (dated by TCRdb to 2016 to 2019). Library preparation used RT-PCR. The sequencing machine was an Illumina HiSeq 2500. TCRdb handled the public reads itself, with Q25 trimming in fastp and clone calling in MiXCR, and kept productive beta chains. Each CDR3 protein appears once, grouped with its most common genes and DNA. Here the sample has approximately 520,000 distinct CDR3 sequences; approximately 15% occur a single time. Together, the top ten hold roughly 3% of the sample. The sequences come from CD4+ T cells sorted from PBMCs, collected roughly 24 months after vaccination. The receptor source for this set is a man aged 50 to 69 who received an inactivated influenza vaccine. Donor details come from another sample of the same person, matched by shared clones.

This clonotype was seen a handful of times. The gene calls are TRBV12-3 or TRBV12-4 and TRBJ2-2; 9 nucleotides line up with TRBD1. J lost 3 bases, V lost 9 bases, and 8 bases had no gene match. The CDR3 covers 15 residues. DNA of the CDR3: TGTGCCAGTCGGCTGGGACAGGGTTACACCGGGGAGCTGTTTTTT. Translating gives CASRLGQGYTGELFF.

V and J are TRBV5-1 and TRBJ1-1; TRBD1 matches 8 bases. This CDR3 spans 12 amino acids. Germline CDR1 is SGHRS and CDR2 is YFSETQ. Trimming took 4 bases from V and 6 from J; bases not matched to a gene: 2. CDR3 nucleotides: TGCGCCAGCAGCCCGGGACAGGCTGAAGCTTTCTTT. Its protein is CASSPGQAEAFF.

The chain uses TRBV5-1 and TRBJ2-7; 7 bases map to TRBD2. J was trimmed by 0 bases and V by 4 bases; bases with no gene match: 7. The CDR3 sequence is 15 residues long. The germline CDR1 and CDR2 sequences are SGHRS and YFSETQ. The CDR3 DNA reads TGCGCCAGCAGCGGGTCAGCGGGAAGCTCCTACGAGCAGTACTTC. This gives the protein CASSGSAGSSYEQYF.

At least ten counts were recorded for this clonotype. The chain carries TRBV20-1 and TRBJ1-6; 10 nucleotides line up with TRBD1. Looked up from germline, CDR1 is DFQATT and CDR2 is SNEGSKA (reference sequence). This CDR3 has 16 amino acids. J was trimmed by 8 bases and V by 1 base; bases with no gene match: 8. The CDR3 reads CSARVATGGTHSPLHF. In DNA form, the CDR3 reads TGCAGTGCTAGAGTCGCGACAGGGGGCACTCATTCACCCCTCCACTTT.

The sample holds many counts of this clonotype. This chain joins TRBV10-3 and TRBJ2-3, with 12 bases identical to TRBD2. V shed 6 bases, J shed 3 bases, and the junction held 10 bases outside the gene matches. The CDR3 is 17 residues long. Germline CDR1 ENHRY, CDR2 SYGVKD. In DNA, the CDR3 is TGTGCCATCAGGCCAATGGCTAGCGGGGGGGAGACAGATACGCAGTATTTT. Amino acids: CAIRPMASGGETDTQYF.

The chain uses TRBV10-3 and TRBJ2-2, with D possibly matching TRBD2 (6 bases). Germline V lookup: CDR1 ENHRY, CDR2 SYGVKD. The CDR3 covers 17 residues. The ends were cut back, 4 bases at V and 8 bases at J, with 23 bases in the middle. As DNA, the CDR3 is TGTGCCATCAGTGGCCCTTCGGGCGGGACCGGTCCGGGGGAGCTGTTTTTT. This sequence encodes CAISGPSGGTGPGELFF.

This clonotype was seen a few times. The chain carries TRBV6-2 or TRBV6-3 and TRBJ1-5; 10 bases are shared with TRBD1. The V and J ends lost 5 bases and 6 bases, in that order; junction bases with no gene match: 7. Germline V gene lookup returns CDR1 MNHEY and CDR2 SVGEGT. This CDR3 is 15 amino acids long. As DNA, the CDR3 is TGTGCCAGCAGTGACCCGACAGGGGGCCGTCAGCCCCAGCATTTT. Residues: CASSDPTGGRQPQHF.

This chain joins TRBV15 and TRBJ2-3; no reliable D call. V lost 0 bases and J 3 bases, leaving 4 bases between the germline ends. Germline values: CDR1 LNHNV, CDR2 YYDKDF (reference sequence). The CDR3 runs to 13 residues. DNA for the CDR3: TGTGCCACCAGCAGAGAGGGAACAGATACGCAGTATTTT. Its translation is CATSREGTDTQYF.

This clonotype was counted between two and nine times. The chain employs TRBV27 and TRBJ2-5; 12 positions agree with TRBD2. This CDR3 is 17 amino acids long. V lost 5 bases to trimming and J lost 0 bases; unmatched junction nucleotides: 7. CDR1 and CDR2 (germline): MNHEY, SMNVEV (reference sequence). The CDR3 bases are TGTGCCAGCAGTCCGACTAGCGGGAGATGGTACCAAGAGACCCAGTACTTC. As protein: CASSPTSGRWYQETQYF.

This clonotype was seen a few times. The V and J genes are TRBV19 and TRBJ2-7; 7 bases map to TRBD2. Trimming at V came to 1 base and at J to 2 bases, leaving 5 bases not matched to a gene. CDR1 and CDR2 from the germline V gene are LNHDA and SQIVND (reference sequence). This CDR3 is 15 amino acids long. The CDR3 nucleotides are TGTGCCAGTAGTATAGTCGGCGGGAGTACCTACGAGCAGTACTTC. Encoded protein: CASSIVGGSTYEQYF.

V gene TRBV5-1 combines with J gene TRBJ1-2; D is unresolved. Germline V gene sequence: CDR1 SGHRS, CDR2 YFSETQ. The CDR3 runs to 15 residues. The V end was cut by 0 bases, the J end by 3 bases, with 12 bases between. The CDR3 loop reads CASSLAGVPDYGYTF. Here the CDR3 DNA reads TGCGCCAGCAGCTTGGCTGGGGTCCCCGACTATGGCTACACCTTC. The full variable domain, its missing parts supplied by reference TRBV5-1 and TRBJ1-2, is KAGVTQTPRYLIKTRGQQVTLSCSPISGHRSVSWYQQTPGQGLQFLFEYFSETQRNKGNFPGRFSGRQFSNSRSEMNVSTLELGDSALYLCASSLAGVPDYGYTFGSGTRLTVV.

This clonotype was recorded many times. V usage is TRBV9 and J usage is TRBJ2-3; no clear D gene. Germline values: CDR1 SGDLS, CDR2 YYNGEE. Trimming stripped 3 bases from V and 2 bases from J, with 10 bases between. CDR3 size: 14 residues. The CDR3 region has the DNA TGTGCCAGCAGCGGAGCAGGAGCCACAGATACGCAGTATTTT. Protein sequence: CASSGAGATDTQYF.

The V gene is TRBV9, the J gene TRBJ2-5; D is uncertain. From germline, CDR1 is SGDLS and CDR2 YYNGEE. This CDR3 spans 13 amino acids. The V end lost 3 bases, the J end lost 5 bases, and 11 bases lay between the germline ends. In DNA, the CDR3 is TGTGCCAGCAGCGAGGCGGTTCGGGAGACCCAGTACTTC. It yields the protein CASSEAVRETQYF.

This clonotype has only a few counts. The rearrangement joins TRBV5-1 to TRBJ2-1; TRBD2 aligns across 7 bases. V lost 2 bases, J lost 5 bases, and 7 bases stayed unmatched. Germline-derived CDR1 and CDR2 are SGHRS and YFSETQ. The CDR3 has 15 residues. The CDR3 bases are TGCGCCAGCAGCTTAGAGCTGGGGGGGAACAATGAGCAGTTCTTC. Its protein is CASSLELGGNNEQFF.

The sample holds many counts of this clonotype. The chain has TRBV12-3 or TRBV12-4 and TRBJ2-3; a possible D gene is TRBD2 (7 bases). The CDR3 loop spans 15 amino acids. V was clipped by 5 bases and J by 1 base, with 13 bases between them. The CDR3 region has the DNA TGTGCCAGCAGTCCCCGGGGGGCGCGCACAGATACGCAGTATTTT. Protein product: CASSPRGARTDTQYF.

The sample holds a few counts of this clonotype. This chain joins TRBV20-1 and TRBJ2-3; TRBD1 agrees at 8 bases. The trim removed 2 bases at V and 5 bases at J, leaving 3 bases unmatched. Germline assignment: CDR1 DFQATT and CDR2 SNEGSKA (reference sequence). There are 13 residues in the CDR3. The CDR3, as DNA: TGCAGTGCTAGACAGGGGGCGAAAGATACGCAGTATTTT. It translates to CSARQGAKDTQYF.

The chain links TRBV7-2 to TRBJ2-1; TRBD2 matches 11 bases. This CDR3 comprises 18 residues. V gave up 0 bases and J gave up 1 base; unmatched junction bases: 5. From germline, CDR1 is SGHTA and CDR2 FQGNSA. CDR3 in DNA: TGTGCCAGCAGCTTAGCGACTAGCGGGAAGAGATCCTACAATGAGCAGTTCTTC. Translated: CASSLATSGKRSYNEQFF.

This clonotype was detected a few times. CDR3 protein: CASSSPRGRQPQHF. CDR3 in DNA: TGTGCCAGCAGTTCCCCCAGGGGCCGACAGCCCCAGCATTTT. This chain uses TRBV28 with TRBJ1-5; TRBD1 is a possible D gene (6 bases). CDR3 length: 14 amino acids. Deletions cut 4 bases from V and 7 bases from J, with 14 bases between. Germline V gives CDR1 MDHEN, CDR2 SYDVKM.

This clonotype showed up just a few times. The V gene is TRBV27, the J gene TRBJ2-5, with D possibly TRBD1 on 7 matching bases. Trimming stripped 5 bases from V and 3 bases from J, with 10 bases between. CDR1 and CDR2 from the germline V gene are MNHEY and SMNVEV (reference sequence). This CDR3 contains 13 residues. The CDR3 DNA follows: TGTGCCAGCAGTCAGGGGGGAAAAGAGACCCAGTACTTC. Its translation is CASSQGGKETQYF.

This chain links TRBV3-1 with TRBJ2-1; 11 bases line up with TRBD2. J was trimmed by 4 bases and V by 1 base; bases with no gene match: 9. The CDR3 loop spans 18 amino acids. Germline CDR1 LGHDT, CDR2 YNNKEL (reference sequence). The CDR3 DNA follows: TGTGCCAGCAGCCAAGCAATAGCGGGAGGGCATATATACAATGAGCAGTTCTTC. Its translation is CASSQAIAGGHIYNEQFF.

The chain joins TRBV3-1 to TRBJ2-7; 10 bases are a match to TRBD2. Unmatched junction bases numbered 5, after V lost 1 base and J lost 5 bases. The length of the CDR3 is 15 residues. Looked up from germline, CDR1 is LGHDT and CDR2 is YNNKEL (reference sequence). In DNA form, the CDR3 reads TGTGCCAGCAGCCAAGGACTAGCGGGTAGTCACGAGCAGTACTTC. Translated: CASSQGLAGSHEQYF.

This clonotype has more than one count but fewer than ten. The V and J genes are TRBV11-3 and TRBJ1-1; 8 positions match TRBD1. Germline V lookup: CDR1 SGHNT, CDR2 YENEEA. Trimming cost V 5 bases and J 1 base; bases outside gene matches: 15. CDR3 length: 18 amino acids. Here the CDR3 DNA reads TGTGCCAGCAGCACCGCTTTCCCTAAGGGACAGGAGAACACTGAAGCTTTCTTT. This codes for CASSTAFPKGQENTEAFF.

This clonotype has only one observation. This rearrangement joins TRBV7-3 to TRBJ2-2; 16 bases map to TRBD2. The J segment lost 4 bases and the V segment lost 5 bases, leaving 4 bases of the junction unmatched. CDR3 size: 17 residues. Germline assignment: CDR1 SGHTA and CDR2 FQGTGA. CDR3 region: CASSPGTSGRVTGELFF. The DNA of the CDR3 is TGTGCCAGCAGCCCCGGGACTAGCGGGAGGGTCACCGGGGAGCTGTTTTTT.

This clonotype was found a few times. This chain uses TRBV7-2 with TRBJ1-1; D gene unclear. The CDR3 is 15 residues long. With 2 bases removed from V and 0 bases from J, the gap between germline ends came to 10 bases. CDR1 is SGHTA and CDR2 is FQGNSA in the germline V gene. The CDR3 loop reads CASSLIGRVNTEAFF. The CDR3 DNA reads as TGTGCCAGCAGCTTAATTGGACGGGTGAACACTGAAGCTTTCTTT.

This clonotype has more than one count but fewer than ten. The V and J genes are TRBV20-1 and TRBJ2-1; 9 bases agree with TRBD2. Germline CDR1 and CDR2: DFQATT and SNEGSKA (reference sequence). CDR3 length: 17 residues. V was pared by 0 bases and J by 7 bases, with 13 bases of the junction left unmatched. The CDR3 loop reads CSARDVVAGGSLNEQFF. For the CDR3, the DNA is TGCAGTGCTAGAGACGTAGTGGCGGGAGGGAGTTTGAATGAGCAGTTCTTC.

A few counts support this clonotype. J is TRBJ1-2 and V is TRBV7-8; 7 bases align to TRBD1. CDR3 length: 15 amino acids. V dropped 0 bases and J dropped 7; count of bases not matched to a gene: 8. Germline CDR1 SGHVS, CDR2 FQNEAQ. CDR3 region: CASSLAADRLAGYTF. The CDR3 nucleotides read TGTGCCAGCAGCTTAGCTGCGGACAGGCTTGCTGGCTACACCTTC.

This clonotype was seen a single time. CDR3 in DNA: TGTGCCAGCAGAACCACTTCCCGCAACACCGGGGAGCTGTTTTTT. Amino acid sequence: CASRTTSRNTGELFF. The rearrangement links TRBV6-4 to TRBJ2-2; D uncertain. Germline CDR1 and CDR2: MRHNA and SNTAGT. Deletions cut 6 bases from V and 2 bases from J, with 13 bases between. The length of the CDR3 is 15 residues.

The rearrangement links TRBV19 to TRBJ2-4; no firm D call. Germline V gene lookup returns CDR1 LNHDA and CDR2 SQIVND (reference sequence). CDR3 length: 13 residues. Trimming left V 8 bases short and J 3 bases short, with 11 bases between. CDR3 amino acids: CASSPTYKNIQYF. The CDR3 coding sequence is TGTGCCAGTTCTCCCACCTACAAAAACATTCAGTACTTC.

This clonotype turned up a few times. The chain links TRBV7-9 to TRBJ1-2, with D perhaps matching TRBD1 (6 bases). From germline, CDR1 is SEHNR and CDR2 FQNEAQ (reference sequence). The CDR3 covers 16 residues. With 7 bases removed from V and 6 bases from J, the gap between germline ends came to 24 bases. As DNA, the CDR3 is TGTGCCAGCACTCGATTTGGGGGCGGCCTAAAGGATGGCTACACCTTC. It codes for CASTRFGGGLKDGYTF.

The CDR3 sequence is CASSYSGQASEKLFF. The CDR3 DNA reads TGTGCCAGCAGTTACTCGGGCCAGGCTTCGGAAAAACTGTTTTTT. The chain recombines TRBV6-5 with TRBJ1-4; D not resolved. The CDR3 is 15 amino acids. Trimming pared 0 bases from V and 8 bases from J, leaving 13 bases between. The V gene's germline CDR1 is MNHEY and CDR2 SVGAGI.

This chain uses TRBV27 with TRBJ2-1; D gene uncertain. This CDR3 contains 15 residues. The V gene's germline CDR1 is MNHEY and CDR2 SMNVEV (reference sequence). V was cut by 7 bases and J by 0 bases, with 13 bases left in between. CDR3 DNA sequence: TGTGCCAGCACCTTGAGCCTAAGCTCCTACAATGAGCAGTTCTTC. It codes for CASTLSLSSYNEQFF.

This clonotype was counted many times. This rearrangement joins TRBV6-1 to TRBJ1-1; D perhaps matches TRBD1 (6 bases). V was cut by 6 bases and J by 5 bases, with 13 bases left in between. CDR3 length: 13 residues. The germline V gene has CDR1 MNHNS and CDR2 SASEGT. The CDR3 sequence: CASSRRGGTEAFF. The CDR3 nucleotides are TGTGCCAGCAGCCGTCGAGGGGGGACTGAAGCTTTCTTT.